This T cell receptor (beta chain) is from a study of technical replicates of blood from a handful of donors. Method: immunoSEQ multiplex PCR; TCRdb's copy keeps in-frame clones and lacks some. This sample carries about 54,000 clones, 94% of them seen once, and the ten largest clones take around 0.21%. This CDR3 spans 14 amino acids. CDR1 is SEHNR, CDR2 FQNEAQ, per germline (reference sequence). V shed 10 bases and J shed 2 bases, with 18 bases lying between them. The sequence came from a human donor in good health. This sequence joins TRBV7-9 and TRBJ2-7, with D perhaps matching TRBD2 (6 bases). The sequenced material came from T cells isolated from PBMCs. CDR3 in amino acids: CATFHGSPPYEQYF. The CDR3, as DNA: TGTGCCACCTTTCACGGGAGTCCCCCCTACGAGCAGTACTTC.